These 8 T cell receptor beta chains share one sample of origin, sequenced in a study of cytomegalovirus exposure and HLA in healthy donors. Sequencing used immunoSEQ multiplex PCR; TCRdb keeps in-frame clones, though not all of them. Of about 250,000 clones in the sample, 87% were seen once. The sample consisted of PBMCs. The receptors come from a man between 18 and 35 years old in good health and CMV-seropositive.

The chain joins TRBV9 to TRBJ1-3, with D hard to call. V lost 0 bases to trimming and J lost 0 bases, with 10 bases between them. This CDR3 has 16 residues. Germline CDR1 SGDLS, CDR2 YYNGEE. The CDR3 nucleotides read TGTGCCAGCAGCGTAGAGGGCCGGGGCTCTGGAAACACCATATATTTT. This gives the protein CASSVEGRGSGNTIYF.

The CDR3 DNA reads TGCGCCAGCAGCGTACTAGGCTCCTACGAGCAGTACTTC. Translated: CASSVLGSYEQYF. The J gene is TRBJ2-7, the V gene TRBV5-1; D is perhaps TRBD2 (5 bases). V gave up 4 bases and J gave up 0 bases, with 8 bases separating them. The CDR3 spans 13 residues. Per germline, CDR1 SGHRS and CDR2 YFSETQ.

The J gene is TRBJ2-5, the V gene TRBV30, with D perhaps assigned TRBD1 or TRBD2 (5 bases each). The CDR3 loop spans 13 amino acids. Germline CDR1 GTSNPN, CDR2 SVGIG (reference sequence). The V end lost 3 bases, the J end lost 0 bases, and 8 bases lay between the germline ends. The CDR3 loop reads CAWSPGHQETQYF. In DNA form, the CDR3 reads TGTGCCTGGAGCCCGGGACACCAAGAGACCCAGTACTTC.

The chain joins TRBV6-1 to TRBJ2-7, with D hard to call. This CDR3 has 13 amino acids. Germline V gene sequence: CDR1 MNHNS, CDR2 SASEGT. V lost 1 base and J lost 2, with 6 bases in between. CDR3 loop: CASSEGTPYEQYF. The CDR3 DNA reads as TGTGCCAGCAGTGAAGGCACCCCCTACGAGCAGTACTTC.

The chain links TRBV28 to TRBJ2-4; 9 nucleotides match TRBD1. Losses at the gene ends were 5 bases for V and 6 bases for J; bases not matched to a gene: 8. Germline V CDR1 and CDR2: MDHEN, SYDVKM. This CDR3 is built from 15 residues. CDR3 coding DNA: TGTGCCAGCAGTATTACAGGGGGCAGGGGAAACATTCAGTACTTC. As protein: CASSITGGRGNIQYF.

The chain uses TRBV5-1 and TRBJ1-1, with D hard to call. This CDR3 spans 14 amino acids. Trimming removed 2 bases at V and 3 bases at J, with 11 bases between. CDR1 and CDR2 from the germline V gene are SGHRS and YFSETQ. For the CDR3, the DNA is TGCGCCAGCAGCTTTACTTCCCGGGACACTGAAGCTTTCTTT. Amino acids: CASSFTSRDTEAFF.

The chain is built from TRBV5-1 and TRBJ2-5; D possibly corresponds to TRBD1 (6 bases). The length of the CDR3 is 13 residues. Germline CDR1 reads SGHRS; CDR2 reads YFSETQ. V lost 0 bases, J lost 4 bases, and 7 bases lay in between. The CDR3 reads CASSLGGRETQYF. In DNA form, the CDR3 reads TGCGCCAGCAGCTTGGGGGGGCGAGAGACCCAGTACTTC.

J is TRBJ2-1 and V is TRBV11-3, with 7 bases lining up with TRBD2. With V trimmed by 2 bases and J by 13 bases, 8 bases remained unmatched. The CDR3 is 13 amino acids. The germline CDR1 and CDR2 sequences are SGHNT and YENEEA. DNA for the CDR3: TGTGCCAGCAGCTTAACAAGAGCGGGGTCACAGTTCTTC. Its translation is CASSLTRAGSQFF.